This T cell receptor beta chain was recovered during a study of blood T cell repertoires in COVID-19. Whole-study context: Acute and convalescent COVID-19 samples came from the United States, Italy and Spain. Nucleic acid was either cDNA or gDNA, and it came from T cells, B-cell-depleted T cells, or PBMCs.

As originally analysed: Amplification with reference gene primers provided the estimates of nucleated cell counts. Libraries were prepared by immunoSEQ multiplex PCR; TCRdb keeps only in-frame clonotypes and omits some of them. That table supplies the V and J calls and clone size; D and trimming were determined from the DNA. Of some 71,000 clones detected, 75% to 85% appear once; the ten largest clones hold approximately 20%. CDR3 length: 12 amino acids. The germline V gene encodes CDR1 MNHNY and CDR2 SVGAGI (reference sequence). V lost 11 bases to trimming and J lost 4 bases; unmatched junction nucleotides: 8.

This chain uses TRBV6-6 with TRBJ2-7, with 7 bases identical to TRBD2. The sample comprised peripheral blood. This TCR came from a woman in her forties or fifties with acute or convalescent COVID-19. CDR3 in DNA: TGTGCCTCGGGGAGGGGCAGTTACGAGCAGTACTTC. Encoded protein: CASGRGSYEQYF.